This paragraph covers one T cell receptor beta chain sequence. What it binds is not known. This CDR3 is built from 15 residues. Germline CDR1 and CDR2: SQVTM and ANQGSEA. V was pared by 3 bases and J by 7 bases, with 11 bases of the junction left unmatched. This entry is derived from a study of tumor-infiltrating lymphocytes in primary liver carcinoma. The investigators made TCR beta cDNA from approximately 510 ng total RNA, using a constant-region primer. Three rounds of nested multiplex PCR with slightly modified ARM-PCR produced TCR beta libraries. It was with TRBV1-TRBV30 forward primers and a C-beta reverse primer that the first two PCR rounds were run, at about 10 cycles each. TCRdb re-derived calls from the multiplex PCR reads in MiXCR, one entry per CDR3 protein. This repertoire shows fewer than 250,000 distinct CDR3 sequences, roughly 80% found once; its top ten account for around 18%. Findings and limits, study-wide: In tumor-adjacent and tumor-blood pairs, overlap was lower than in tumor region pairs.

Co-extracting RNA and DNA was done with about 20-33 mg of unsorted bulk tissue as input. V is TRBV29-1 and J is TRBJ2-5, with 10 bases that match TRBD1. This receptor was taken from a man aged 35 to 55 with primary liver carcinoma and hepatitis B virus infection. Source material: tumor tissue from primary liver carcinoma. CDR3 in amino acids: CSVEPDRGRYGTQYF. CDR3 DNA: TGCAGCGTTGAGCCCGACAGGGGGCGGTACGGGACCCAGTACTTC.